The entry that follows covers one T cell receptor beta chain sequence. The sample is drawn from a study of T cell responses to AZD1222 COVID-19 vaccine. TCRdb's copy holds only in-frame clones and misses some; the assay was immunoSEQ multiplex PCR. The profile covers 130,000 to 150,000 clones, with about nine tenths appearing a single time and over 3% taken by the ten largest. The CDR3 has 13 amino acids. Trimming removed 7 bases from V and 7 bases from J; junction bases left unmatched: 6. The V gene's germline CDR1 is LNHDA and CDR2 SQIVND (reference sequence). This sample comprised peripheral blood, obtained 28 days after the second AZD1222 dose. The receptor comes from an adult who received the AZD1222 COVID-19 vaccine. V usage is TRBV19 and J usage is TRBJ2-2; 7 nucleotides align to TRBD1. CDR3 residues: CASIDTGVGELFF. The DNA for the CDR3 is TGTGCCAGTATCGATACAGGGGTCGGGGAGCTGTTTTTT.